These 13 T cell receptor beta chains originate from one sample sequenced in a study of cytomegalovirus exposure and HLA in healthy donors. This PCR relied on a set of 60 Vbeta primers and 13 Jbeta primers. Clones were sequenced by immunoSEQ multiplex PCR, and TCRdb holds only the in-frame ones, with some missing. The data show around 200,000 clones, 82% seen once. The sample was PBMCs. The receptors shown here come from a man aged 35 to 55 in good health and CMV-seropositive.

The chain uses TRBV6-5 and TRBJ1-3, with TRBD1 matching 8 bases. Per germline, CDR1 MNHEY and CDR2 SVGAGI. The length of the CDR3 is 16 residues. Trimming at V came to 0 bases and at J to 8 bases, leaving 9 bases not matched to a gene. The CDR3 nucleotides read TGTGCCAGCAGTTACTCGCCAGGGGGCGCGTTTGACACCATATATTTT. Its protein product is CASSYSPGGAFDTIYF.

The V and J genes are TRBV6-1 and TRBJ2-2; 8 bases line up with TRBD1. Trimming at V came to 9 bases and at J to 2 bases, leaving 5 bases not matched to a gene. The CDR3 consists of 14 residues. CDR1 is MNHNS, CDR2 SASEGT, per germline. Written as DNA, the CDR3 is TGTGCCAGTCACAGGGGGTCTAACACCGGGGAGCTGTTTTTT. Its translation: CASHRGSNTGELFF.

As DNA, the CDR3 is TGTGCCAGCATCTCGGGGGGGACCACCTACGAGCAGTACTTC. The encoded protein is CASISGGTTYEQYF. The V gene is TRBV7-3, the J gene TRBJ2-7; 8 bases agree with TRBD2. There are 14 residues in the CDR3. Unmatched junction bases numbered 7, after V lost 7 bases and J lost 2 bases. Germline-derived CDR1 and CDR2 are SGHTA and FQGTGA.

The chain carries TRBV6-5 and TRBJ1-4; D not certain. Trimming shortened V by 4 bases and J by 11 bases, and 14 bases separated the two germline ends. The length of the CDR3 is 13 residues. CDR1 and CDR2 (germline): MNHEY, SVGAGI. The chain's CDR3 is CASSSPGGWKLFF. CDR3 nucleotides: TGTGCCAGCAGTTCCCCGGGAGGTTGGAAACTGTTTTTT.

The chain is built from TRBV7-3 and TRBJ1-2; D is possibly TRBD1 (5 bases). The CDR3 covers 18 residues. V was pared by 1 base and J by 3 bases, with 21 bases between. Germline assignment: CDR1 SGHTA and CDR2 FQGTGA. Here the CDR3 DNA reads TGTGCCAGCAGCTTAAAGAGGGACTCGGCTGCCCGTGACTATGGCTACACCTTC. Protein sequence: CASSLKRDSAARDYGYTF. Drawing the rest from reference TRBV7-3 and TRBJ1-2, the complete variable domain is GAGVSQTPSNKVTEKGKYVELRCDPISGHTALYWYRQSLGQGPEFLIYFQGTGAADDSGLPNDRFFAVRPEGSVSTLKIQRTERGDSAVYLCASSLKRDSAARDYGYTFGSGTRLTVV.

The genes are TRBV7-9 and TRBJ2-5, with a weak D call TRBD2 (5 bases). The germline V and J ends were trimmed by 1 base and 13 bases, with 19 bases remaining between them. CDR1 and CDR2 from the germline V gene are SEHNR and FQNEAQ (reference sequence). CDR3 length: 14 amino acids. CDR3 sequence: CASSLDLAATMLYF. The CDR3, as DNA: TGTGCCAGCAGCTTAGATCTAGCAGCCACGATGCTGTACTTC.

V is TRBV19 and J is TRBJ2-7; no clear D gene. V lost 4 bases, J lost 0 bases, and 10 bases lay in between. CDR1 is LNHDA and CDR2 is SQIVND in the germline V gene (reference sequence). The CDR3 consists of 14 residues. The chain's CDR3 is CASSTTLSSYEQYV. The CDR3 DNA sequence: TGTGCCAGTAGTACGACACTGAGCTCCTACGAGCAGTACGTC.

This clone was counted between two and nine times. V usage is TRBV18 and J usage is TRBJ2-3; maybe TRBD2 (6 bases). The CDR3 extends over 16 amino acids. Per the germline V gene, CDR1 is KGHSH and CDR2 is LQKENI. V was trimmed by 2 bases and J by 6 bases, leaving 18 bases between them. The CDR3 nucleotides read TGTGCCAGCTCACCAGGGCAGCGGGTTCCGTGGGATACGCAGTATTTT. Translating it yields CASSPGQRVPWDTQYF.

This clone showed up just once. The chain has TRBV27 and TRBJ2-7; TRBD1 might be the D (6 bases). V was shortened by 5 bases and J by 2 bases, with 13 bases between the two germline ends. The CDR3 sequence is 14 residues long. CDR1 is MNHEY, CDR2 SMNVEV, per germline (reference sequence). CDR3 DNA: TGTGCCAGCAGTCCACTGGACAGCACCTACGAGCAGTACGTC. This sequence encodes CASSPLDSTYEQYV.

DNA of the CDR3: TGTGCCTGGAGTGTTGGGGGCTCAGATACGCAGTATTTT. Translation gives CAWSVGGSDTQYF. The chain is built from TRBV30 and TRBJ2-3; D might be TRBD1 (6 bases). Germline CDR1 reads GTSNPN; CDR2 reads SVGIG (reference sequence). The V and J ends lost 0 bases and 4 bases respectively, with 8 bases between them. CDR3 length equals 13 residues. Based on the CDR3 plus reference TRBV30 and TRBJ2-3, the full variable domain is SQTIHQWPATLVQPVGSPLSLECTVEGTSNPNLYWYRQAAGRGLQLLFYSVGIGQISSEVPQNLSASRPQDRQFILSSKKLLLSDSGFYLCAWSVGGSDTQYFGPGTRLTVL.

The chain is built from TRBV7-9 and TRBJ1-3; perhaps TRBD1 as D (5 bases). CDR3 length equals 16 residues. CDR1 is SEHNR, CDR2 FQNEAQ, per germline (reference sequence). Trimming shortened V by 0 bases and J by 1 base, and 10 bases separated the two germline ends. The CDR3 bases are TGTGCCAGCAGCTTAGCGTACCCAGGGTCTGGAAACACCATATATTTT. This translates into CASSLAYPGSGNTIYF.

V and J are TRBV7-9 and TRBJ2-3; D remains ambiguous. CDR3 length: 14 amino acids. The V gene's germline CDR1 is SEHNR and CDR2 FQNEAQ (reference sequence). V lost 4 bases and J 3 bases, leaving 11 bases between the germline ends. Here the CDR3 reads CASSSPRSTDTQYF. The CDR3 DNA reads TGTGCCAGCAGCTCCCCCAGGTCAACAGATACGCAGTATTTT.

A single count supports this clone. The chain joins TRBV10-3 to TRBJ2-7; D possibly corresponds to TRBD2 (5 bases). CDR1 and CDR2 from the germline V gene are ENHRY and SYGVKD. Deletions cut 10 bases from V and 0 bases from J, with 10 bases between. This CDR3 region has 12 residues. The CDR3 is CATAESSYEQYV. Here the CDR3 DNA reads TGTGCCACAGCGGAGAGCTCCTACGAGCAGTACGTC.